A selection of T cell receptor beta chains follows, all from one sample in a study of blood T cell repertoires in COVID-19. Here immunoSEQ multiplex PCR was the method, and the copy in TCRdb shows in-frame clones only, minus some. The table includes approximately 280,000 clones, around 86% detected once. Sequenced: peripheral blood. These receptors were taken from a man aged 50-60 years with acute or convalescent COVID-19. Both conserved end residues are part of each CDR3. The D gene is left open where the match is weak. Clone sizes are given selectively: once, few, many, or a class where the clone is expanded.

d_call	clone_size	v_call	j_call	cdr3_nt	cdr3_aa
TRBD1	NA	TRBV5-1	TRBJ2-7	TGCGCCAGCAGCGTGGGGGACAGGGACATACGAGGGCAGTACTTC	CASSVGDRDIRGQYF
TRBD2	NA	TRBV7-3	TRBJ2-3	TGTGCCAGCAGCCCATGGGGGAGCGGGGAAAACACAGATACGCAGTATTTT	CASSPWGSGENTDTQYF
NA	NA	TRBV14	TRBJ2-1	TGTGCCAGCAGCCAAATTCGCCGGAGCTCCTACAATGAGCAGTTCTTC	CASSQIRRSSYNEQFF
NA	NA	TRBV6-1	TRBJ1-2	TGTGCCAGCAGTGAAATAACATACTATGGCTACACCTTC	CASSEITYYGYTF
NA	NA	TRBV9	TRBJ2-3	TGTGCCAGCAGCAAAGAGGTGGAACCCACAGATACGCAGTATTTT	CASSKEVEPTDTQYF
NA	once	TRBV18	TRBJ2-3	TGTGCCAGCTCACGGGGTCAGGGATTCACAGATACGCAGTATTTT	CASSRGQGFTDTQYF
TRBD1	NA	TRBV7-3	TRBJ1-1	TGTGCCAGCAGCTTACAGGGGGCGGGAACTGAAGCTTTCTTT	CASSLQGAGTEAFF
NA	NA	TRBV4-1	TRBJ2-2	TGCGCCAGCAGCCAAGATGTTAACAGTACCCCCGGGGAGCTGTTTTTT	CASSQDVNSTPGELFF
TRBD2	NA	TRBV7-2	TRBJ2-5	TGTGCCAGCAGCTTATCGGCCGGACTAGCGGGTCTGCCGCCCCAGTACTTC	CASSLSAGLAGLPPQYF
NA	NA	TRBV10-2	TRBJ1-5	TGCGCCAGCAGTGAGTGGTCAGATCAGCCCCAGCATTTT	CASSEWSDQPQHF
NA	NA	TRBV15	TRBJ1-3	TGTGCCACCAGCAGAGCAGGCAGGGCTGGAAACACCATATATTTT	CATSRAGRAGNTIYF
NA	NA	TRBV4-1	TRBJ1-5	TGCGCCAGCAGCCAAGATAGGACTCGGCCCCAGCATTTT	CASSQDRTRPQHF
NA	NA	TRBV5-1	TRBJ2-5	TGCGCCAGCAGCTTGACAGCTCGCCCCCAAGAGACCCAGTACTTC	CASSLTARPQETQYF
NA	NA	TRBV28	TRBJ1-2	TGTGCCAGCAGTTTAACTTCAGGCTACACCTTC	CASSLTSGYTF
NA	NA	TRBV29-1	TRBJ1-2	TGCAGCGTTGAATTCGGACTGGATGGCTACACCTTC	CSVEFGLDGYTF
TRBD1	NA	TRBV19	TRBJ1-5	TGTGCCAGTAGTACGGGACAGCTTTATAGCAATCAGCCCCAGCATTTT	CASSTGQLYSNQPQHF
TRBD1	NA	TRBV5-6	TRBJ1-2	TGTGCCAGCAGCGGAGCCCGAGCCGGGACAGGCTATGGCTACACCTTC	CASSGARAGTGYGYTF
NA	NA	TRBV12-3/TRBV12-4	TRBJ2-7	TGTGCCAGCGCCCTGAGAAAATACGAGCAGTACTTC	CASALRKYEQYF
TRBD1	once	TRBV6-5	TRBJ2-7	TGTGCCAGCAGTTACTCGACGGGACAGCGCTCCTACGAGCAGTACTTC	CASSYSTGQRSYEQYF
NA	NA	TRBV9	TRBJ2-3	TGTGCCAGCAGCGGGGGGCAGTCCCTTGATACGCAGTATTTT	CASSGGQSLDTQYF
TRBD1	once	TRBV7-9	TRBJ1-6	TGTGCCAGCAGCCCGGGACAGGGGAATTCACCCCTCCACTTT	CASSPGQGNSPLHF
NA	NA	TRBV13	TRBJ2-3	TGTGCCAGCAGCTCAGAGGGTCTGAGGCCCAGCAAAAGCACAGATACGCAGTATTTT	CASSSEGLRPSKSTDTQYF
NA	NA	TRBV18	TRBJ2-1	TGTGCCAGCTCTGGCGTGCTACCGACAACCAATGAGCAGTTCTTC	CASSGVLPTTNEQFF
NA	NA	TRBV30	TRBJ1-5	TGTGCCTGGAGCGCCTCGACAGGTCGGTCCGGTCCCCAGCATTTT	CAWSASTGRSGPQHF
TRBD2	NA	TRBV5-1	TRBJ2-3	TGCGCCAGCAGCGCCTTGACTAGCGGGGGCACAGATACGCAGTATTTT	CASSALTSGGTDTQYF
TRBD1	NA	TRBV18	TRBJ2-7	TGTGCCAGCTCACCTGGGACAGGGAGCTCCTACGAGCAGTACTTC	CASSPGTGSSYEQYF
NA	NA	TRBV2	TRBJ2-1	TGTGCCAGCAGTGAAGTGCAGACTTGGGAGGATGAGCAGTTCTTC	CASSEVQTWEDEQFF